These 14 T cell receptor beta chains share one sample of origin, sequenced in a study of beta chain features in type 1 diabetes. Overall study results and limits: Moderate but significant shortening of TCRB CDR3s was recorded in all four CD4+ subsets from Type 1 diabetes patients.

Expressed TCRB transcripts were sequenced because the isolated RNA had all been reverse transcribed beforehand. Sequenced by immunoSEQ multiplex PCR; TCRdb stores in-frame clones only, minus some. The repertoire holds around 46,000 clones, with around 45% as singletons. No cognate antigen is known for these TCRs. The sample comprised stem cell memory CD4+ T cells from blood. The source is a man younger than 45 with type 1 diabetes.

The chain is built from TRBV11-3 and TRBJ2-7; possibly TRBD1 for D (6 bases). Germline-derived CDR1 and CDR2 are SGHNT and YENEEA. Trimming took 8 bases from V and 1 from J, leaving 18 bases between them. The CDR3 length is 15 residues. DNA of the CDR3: TGTGCCAGCGCTCACAACCCGGGACAATCCTACGAGCAGTACTTC. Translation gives CASAHNPGQSYEQYF.

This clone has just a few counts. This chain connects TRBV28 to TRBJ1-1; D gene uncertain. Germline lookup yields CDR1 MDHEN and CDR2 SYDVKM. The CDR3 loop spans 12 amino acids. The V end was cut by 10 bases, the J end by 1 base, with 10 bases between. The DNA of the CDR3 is TGTGCCACCCGGAGCGCGAACACTGAAGCTTTCTTT. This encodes CATRSANTEAFF.

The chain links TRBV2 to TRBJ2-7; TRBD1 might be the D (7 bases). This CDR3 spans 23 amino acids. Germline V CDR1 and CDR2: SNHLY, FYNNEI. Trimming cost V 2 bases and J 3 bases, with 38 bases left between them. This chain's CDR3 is CASSEFTGRTRTGKEVGLYEQYF. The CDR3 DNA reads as TGTGCCAGCAGTGAATTTACGGGTAGGACGCGGACAGGCAAGGAAGTGGGACTCTACGAGCAGTACTTC.

The CDR3 DNA reads TGCGCCAGCAGCTTGACTAGCGGGAGGGAAAATGAGCAGTTCTTC. Translating it yields CASSLTSGRENEQFF. The rearrangement joins TRBV5-1 to TRBJ2-1; 13 bases are shared with TRBD2. The V segment lost 1 base and the J segment 7 bases; nucleotides outside the gene matches: 2. Germline V gene sequence: CDR1 SGHRS, CDR2 YFSETQ. CDR3 length: 15 amino acids.

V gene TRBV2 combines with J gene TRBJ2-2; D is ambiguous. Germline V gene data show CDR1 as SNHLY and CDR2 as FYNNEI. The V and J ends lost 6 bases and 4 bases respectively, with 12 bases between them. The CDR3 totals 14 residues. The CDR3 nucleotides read TGTGCCAGCAGAAACCGACCGGGCACCGGGGAGCTGTTTTTT. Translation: CASRNRPGTGELFF.

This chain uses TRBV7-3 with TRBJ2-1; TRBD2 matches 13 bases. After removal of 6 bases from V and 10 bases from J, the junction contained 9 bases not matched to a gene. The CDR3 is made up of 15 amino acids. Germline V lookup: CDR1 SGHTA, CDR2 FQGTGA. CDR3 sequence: CASRPPGLAGTEQFF. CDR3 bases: TGTGCCAGCAGGCCACCGGGACTAGCGGGAACCGAGCAGTTCTTC.

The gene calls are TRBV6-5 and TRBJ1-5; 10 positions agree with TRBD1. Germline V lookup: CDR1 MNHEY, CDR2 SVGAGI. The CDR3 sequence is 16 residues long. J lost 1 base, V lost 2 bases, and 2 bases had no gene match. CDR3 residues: CASSYGTGVSNQPQHF. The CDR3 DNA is TGTGCCAGCAGTTACGGGACAGGGGTGAGCAATCAGCCCCAGCATTTT.

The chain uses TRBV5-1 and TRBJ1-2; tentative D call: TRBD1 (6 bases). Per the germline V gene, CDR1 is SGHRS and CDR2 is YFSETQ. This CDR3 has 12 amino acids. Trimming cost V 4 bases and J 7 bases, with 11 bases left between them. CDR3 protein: CASSPVGAGYTF. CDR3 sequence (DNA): TGCGCCAGCAGCCCCGTGGGGGCTGGCTACACCTTC.

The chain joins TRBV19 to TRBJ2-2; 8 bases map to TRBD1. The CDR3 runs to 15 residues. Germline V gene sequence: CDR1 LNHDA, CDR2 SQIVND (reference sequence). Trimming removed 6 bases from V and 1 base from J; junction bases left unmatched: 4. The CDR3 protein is CASSGRGRNTGELFF. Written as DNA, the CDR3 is TGTGCCAGTAGCGGCAGGGGGCGGAACACCGGGGAGCTGTTTTTT.

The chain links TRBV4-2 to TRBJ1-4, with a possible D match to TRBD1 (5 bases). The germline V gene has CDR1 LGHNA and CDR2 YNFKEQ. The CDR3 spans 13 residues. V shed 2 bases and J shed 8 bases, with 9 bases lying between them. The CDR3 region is CASSQPGEEKLFF. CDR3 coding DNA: TGTGCCAGCAGCCAACCGGGGGAGGAAAAACTGTTTTTT.

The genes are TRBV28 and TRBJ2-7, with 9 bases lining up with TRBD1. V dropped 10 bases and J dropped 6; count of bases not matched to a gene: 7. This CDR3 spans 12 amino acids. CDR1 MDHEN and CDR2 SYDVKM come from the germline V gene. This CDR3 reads CATRQGGSEQYF. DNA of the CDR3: TGTGCCACCAGACAGGGGGGGAGCGAGCAGTACTTC.

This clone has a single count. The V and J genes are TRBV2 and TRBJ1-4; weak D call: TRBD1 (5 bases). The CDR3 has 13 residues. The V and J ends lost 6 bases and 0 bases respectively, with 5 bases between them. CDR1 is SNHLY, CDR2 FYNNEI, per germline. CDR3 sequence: CASSRATNEKLFF. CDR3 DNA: TGTGCCAGCAGCAGGGCAACTAATGAAAAACTGTTTTTT.

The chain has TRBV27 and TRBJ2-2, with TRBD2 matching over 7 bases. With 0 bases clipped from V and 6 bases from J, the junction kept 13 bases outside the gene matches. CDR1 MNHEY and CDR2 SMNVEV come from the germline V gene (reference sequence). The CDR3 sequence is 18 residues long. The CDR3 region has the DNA TGTGCCAGCAGTTTATCGATGGTTGGGACTATCCTCGCCGGGGAGCTGTTTTTT. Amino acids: CASSLSMVGTILAGELFF.

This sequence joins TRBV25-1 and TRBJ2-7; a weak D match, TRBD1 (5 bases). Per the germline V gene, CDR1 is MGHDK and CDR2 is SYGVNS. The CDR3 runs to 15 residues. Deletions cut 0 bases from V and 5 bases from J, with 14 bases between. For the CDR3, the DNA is TGTGCCAGCAGTGAATATCAGGGTATGCGGAACGAGCAGTACTTC. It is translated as CASSEYQGMRNEQYF.